In its sample, the clone carrying this T cell receptor (beta chain) was seen once. This sample stems from a study of PD-L1 blockade in urothelial cancer. Documented time point: peripheral blood 6 weeks after treatment start. Produced via immunoSEQ multiplex PCR; TCRdb's table is partial and in-frame only. The sample gives approximately 83,000 clones, roughly 80% of which show up once; roughly 8% is in the top ten. The receptor's source is a man aged 70-80 years with urothelial cancer. Sample: PBMCs, taken around atezolizumab (anti-PD-L1) treatment.

CDR3 in amino acids: CASSPGGSGKSETQYF. The CDR3 nucleotides read TGTGCCAGCTCACCAGGTGGTAGCGGGAAGTCTGAGACCCAGTACTTC. V and J are TRBV18 and TRBJ2-5; 8 nucleotides align to TRBD2. This CDR3 comprises 16 residues. The V and J ends lost 2 bases and 5 bases, in that order; junction bases with no gene match: 10. The V gene's germline CDR1 is KGHSH and CDR2 LQKENI.